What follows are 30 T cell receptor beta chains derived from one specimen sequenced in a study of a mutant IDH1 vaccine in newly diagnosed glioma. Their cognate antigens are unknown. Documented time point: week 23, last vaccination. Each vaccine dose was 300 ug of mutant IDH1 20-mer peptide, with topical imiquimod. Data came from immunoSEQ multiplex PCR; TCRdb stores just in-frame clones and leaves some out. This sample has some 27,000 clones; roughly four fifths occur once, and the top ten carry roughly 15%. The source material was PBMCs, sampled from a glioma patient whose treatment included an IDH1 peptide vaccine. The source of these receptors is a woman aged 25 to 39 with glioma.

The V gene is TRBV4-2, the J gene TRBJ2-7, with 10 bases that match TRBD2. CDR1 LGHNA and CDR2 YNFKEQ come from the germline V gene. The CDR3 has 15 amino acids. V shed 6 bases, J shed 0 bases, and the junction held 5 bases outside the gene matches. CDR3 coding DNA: TGTGCCAGCAGTAATAGCGGGGGGCCCTCCTACGAGCAGTACTTC. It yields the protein CASSNSGGPSYEQYF.

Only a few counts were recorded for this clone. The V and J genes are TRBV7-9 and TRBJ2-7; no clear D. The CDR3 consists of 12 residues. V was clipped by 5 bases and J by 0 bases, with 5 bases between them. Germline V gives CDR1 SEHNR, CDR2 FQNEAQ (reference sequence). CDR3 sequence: CASSDLSYEQYF. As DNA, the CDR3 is TGTGCCAGCAGCGACCTCTCCTACGAGCAGTACTTC. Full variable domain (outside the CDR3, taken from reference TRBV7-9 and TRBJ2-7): DTGVSQNPRHKITKRGQNVTFRCDPISEHNRLYWYRQTLGQGPEFLTYFQNEAQLEKSRLLSDRFSAERPKGSFSTLEIQRTEQGDSAMYLCASSDLSYEQYFGPGTRLTVT.

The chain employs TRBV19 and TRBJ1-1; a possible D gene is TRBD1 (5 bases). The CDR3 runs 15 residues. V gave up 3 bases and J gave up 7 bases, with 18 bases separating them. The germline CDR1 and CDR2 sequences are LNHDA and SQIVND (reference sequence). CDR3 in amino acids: CASSITGGFGGEAFF. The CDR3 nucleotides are TGTGCCAGTAGTATCACAGGCGGCTTCGGGGGTGAAGCTTTCTTT.

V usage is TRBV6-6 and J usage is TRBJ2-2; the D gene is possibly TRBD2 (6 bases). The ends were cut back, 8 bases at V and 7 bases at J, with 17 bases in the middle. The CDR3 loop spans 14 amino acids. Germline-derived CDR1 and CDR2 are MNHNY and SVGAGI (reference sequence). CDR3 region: CASAGDSPGGELFF. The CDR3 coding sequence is TGTGCCAGCGCCGGGGACTCCCCGGGCGGGGAGCTGTTTTTT.

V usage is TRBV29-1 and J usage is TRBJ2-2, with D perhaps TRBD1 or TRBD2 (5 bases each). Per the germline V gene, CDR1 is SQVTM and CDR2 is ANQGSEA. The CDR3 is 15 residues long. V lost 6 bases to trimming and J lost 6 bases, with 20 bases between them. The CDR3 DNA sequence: TGCAGCGTCGGGGCCCTGCAGGGAAGTTCCGGGGAGCTGTTTTTT. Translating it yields CSVGALQGSSGELFF.

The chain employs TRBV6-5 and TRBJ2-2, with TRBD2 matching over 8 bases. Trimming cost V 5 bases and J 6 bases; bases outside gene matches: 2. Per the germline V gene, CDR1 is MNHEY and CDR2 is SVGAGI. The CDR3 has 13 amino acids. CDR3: CASSKGLAGELFF. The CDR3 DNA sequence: TGTGCCAGCAGTAAGGGACTAGCCGGGGAGCTGTTTTTT.

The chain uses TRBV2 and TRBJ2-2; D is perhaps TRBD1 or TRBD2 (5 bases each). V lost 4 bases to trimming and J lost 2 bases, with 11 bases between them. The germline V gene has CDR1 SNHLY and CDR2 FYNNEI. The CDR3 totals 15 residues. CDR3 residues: CASSGGTVNTGELFF. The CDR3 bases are TGTGCCAGCAGTGGGGGGACGGTTAACACCGGGGAGCTGTTTTTT.

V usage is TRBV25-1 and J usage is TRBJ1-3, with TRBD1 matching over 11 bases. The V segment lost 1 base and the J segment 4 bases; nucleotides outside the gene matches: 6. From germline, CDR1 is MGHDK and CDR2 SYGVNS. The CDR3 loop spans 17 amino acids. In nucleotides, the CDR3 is TGTGCCAGCAGTGAATTTGTCGGACAGGGGGCCGGAAACACCATATATTTT. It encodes CASSEFVGQGAGNTIYF.

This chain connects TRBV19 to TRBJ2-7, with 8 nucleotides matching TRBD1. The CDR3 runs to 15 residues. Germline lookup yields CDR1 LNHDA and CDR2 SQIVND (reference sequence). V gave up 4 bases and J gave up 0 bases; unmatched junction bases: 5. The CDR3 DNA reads TGTGCCAGTAGTAGGGGGACAGGCCCCTCCTACGAGCAGTACTTC. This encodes CASSRGTGPSYEQYF. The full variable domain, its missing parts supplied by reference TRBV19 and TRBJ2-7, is DGGITQSPKYLFRKEGQNVTLSCEQNLNHDAMYWYRQDPGQGLRLIYYSQIVNDFQKGDIAEGYSVSREKKESFPLTVTSAQKNPTAFYLCASSRGTGPSYEQYFGPGTRLTVT.

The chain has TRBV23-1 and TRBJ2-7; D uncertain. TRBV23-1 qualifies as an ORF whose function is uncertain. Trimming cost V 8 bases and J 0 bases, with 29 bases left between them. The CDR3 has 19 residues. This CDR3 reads CASLPFRASARIFSYEQYF. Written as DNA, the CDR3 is TGCGCCAGCCTCCCCTTTAGGGCCTCCGCCCGCATTTTCTCCTACGAGCAGTACTTC.

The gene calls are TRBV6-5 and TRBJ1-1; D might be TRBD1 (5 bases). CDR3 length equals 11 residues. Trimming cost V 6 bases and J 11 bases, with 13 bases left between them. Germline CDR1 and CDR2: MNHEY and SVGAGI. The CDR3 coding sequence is TGTGCCAGCAGCCGGGGGGGGGTCGCTTTCTTT. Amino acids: CASSRGGVAFF.

The CDR3 DNA reads TGTGCCAGCAGTGGAACCGGGACAGGGGATCAGCCCCAGCATTTT. Its protein product is CASSGTGTGDQPQHF. The rearrangement joins TRBV6-6 to TRBJ1-5; 10 nucleotides align to TRBD1. Per germline, CDR1 MNHNY and CDR2 SVGAGI (reference sequence). This CDR3 contains 15 residues. V shed 5 bases, J shed 5 bases, and the junction held 6 bases outside the gene matches.

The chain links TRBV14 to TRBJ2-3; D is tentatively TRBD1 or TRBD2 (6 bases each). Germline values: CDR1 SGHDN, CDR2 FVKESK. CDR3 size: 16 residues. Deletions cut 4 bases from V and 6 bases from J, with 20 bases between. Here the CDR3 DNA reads TGTGCCAGCAGCCTTCTAGGGGGGCTGTCTTATGATACGCAGTATTTT. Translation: CASSLLGGLSYDTQYF.

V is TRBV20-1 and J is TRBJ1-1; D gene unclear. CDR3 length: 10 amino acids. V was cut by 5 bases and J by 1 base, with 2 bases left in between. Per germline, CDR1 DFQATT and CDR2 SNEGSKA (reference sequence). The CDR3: CSAGNTEAFF. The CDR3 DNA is TGCAGTGCTGGGAACACTGAAGCTTTCTTT.

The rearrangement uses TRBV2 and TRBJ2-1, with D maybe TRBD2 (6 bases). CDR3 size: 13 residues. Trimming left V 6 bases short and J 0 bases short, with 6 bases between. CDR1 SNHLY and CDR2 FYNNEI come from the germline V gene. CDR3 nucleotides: TGTGCCAGCAGGACTAGCTCCTACAATGAGCAGTTCTTC. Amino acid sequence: CASRTSSYNEQFF.

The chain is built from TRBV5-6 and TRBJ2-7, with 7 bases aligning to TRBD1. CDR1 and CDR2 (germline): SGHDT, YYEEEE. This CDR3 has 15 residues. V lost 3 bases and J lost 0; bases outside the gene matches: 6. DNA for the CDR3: TGTGCCAGCAGCTCCTTGGGACAGTCCTCCTACGAGCAGTACTTC. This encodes CASSSLGQSSYEQYF.

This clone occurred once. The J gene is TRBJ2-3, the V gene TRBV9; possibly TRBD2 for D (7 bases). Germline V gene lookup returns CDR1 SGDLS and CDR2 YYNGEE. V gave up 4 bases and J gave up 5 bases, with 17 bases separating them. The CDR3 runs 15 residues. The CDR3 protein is CASSLGGAGGDTQYF. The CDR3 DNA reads TGTGCCAGCAGCCTGGGGGGGGCCGGGGGAGATACGCAGTATTTT.

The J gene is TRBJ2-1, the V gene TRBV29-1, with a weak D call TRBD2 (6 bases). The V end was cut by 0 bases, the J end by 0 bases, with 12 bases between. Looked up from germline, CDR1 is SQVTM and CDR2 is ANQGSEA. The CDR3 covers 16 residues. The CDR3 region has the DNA TGCAGCGTTGAAGACGGAGCGGGTGGCTCCTACAATGAGCAGTTCTTC. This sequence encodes CSVEDGAGGSYNEQFF.

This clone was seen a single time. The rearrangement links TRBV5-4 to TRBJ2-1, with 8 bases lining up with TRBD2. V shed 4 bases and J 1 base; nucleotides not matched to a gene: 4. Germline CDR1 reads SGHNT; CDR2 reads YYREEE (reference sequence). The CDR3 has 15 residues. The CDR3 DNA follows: TGTGCCAGCAGCCGTAGCGGGGTTTCCTACAATGAGCAGTTCTTC. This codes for CASSRSGVSYNEQFF. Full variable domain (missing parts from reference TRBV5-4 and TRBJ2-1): ETGVTQSPTHLIKTRGQQVTLRCSSQSGHNTVSWYQQALGQGPQFIFQYYREEENGRGNFPPRFSGLQFPNYSSELNVNALELDDSALYLCASSRSGVSYNEQFFGPGTRLTVL.

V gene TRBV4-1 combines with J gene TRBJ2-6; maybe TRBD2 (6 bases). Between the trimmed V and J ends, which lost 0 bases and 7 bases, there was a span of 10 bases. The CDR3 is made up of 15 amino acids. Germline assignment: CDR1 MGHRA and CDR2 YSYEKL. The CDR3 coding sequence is TGCGCCAGCAGCCAAGAGGGAGGTGCTGCCAACGTCCTGACTTTC. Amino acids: CASSQEGGAANVLTF.

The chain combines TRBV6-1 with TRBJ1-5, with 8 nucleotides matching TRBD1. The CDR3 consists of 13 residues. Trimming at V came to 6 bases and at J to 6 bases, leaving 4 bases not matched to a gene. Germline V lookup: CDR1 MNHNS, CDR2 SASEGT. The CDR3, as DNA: TGTGCCAGCAGGGGACAGGCTGGTCAGCCCCAGCATTTT. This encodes CASRGQAGQPQHF.

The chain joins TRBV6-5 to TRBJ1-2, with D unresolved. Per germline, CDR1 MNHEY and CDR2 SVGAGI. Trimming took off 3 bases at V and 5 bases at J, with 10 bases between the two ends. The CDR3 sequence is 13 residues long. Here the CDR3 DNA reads TGTGCCAGCAGTTATACATACCAGTATGGCTACACCTTC. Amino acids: CASSYTYQYGYTF.

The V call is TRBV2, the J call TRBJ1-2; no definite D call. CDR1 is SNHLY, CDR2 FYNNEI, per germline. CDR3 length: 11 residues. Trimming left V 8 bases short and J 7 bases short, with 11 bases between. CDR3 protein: CASGRPPGYTF. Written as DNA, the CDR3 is TGTGCCAGCGGAAGACCCCCTGGCTACACCTTC. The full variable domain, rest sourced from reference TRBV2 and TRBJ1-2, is EPEVTQTPSHQVTQMGQEVILRCVPISNHLYFYWYRQILGQKVEFLVSFYNNEISEKSEIFDDQFSVERPDGSNFTLKIRSTKLEDSAMYFCASGRPPGYTFGSGTRLTVV.

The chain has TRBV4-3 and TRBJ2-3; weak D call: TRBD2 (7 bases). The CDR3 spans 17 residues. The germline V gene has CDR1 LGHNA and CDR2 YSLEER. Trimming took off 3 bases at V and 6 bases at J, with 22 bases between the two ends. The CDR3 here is CASSHYSGGGALDTQYF. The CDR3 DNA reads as TGCGCCAGCAGCCACTATAGCGGTGGGGGGGCTTTGGATACGCAGTATTTT.

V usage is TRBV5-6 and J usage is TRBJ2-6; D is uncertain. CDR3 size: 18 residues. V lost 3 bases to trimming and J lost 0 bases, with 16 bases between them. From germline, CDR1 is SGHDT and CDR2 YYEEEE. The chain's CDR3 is CASSYRGVSSSGANVLTF. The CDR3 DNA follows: TGTGCCAGCAGCTACAGAGGAGTGTCCAGCTCTGGGGCCAACGTCCTGACTTTC.

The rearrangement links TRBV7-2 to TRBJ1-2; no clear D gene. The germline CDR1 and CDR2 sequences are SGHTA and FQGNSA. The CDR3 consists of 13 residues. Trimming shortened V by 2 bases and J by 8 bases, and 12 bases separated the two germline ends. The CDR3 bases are TGTGCCAGCAGCTTATATGCTTCGGGGGGCTACACCTTC. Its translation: CASSLYASGGYTF.

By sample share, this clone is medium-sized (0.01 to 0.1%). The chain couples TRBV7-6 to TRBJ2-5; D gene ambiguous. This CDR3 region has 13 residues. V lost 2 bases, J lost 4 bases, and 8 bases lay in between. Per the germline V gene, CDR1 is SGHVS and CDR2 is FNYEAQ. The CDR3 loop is CASSLNEAETQYF. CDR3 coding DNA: TGTGCCAGCAGCTTAAACGAAGCAGAGACCCAGTACTTC.

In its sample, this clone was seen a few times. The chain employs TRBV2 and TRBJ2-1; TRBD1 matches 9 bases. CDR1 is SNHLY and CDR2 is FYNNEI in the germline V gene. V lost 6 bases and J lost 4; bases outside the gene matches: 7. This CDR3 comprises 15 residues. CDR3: CASSAGTGIYNEQFF. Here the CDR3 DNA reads TGTGCCAGCAGCGCCGGGACAGGGATTTACAATGAGCAGTTCTTC.

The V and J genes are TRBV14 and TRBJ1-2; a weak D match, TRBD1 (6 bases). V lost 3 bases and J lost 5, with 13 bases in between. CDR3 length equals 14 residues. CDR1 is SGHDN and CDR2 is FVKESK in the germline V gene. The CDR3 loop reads CASSQTGGSYGYTF. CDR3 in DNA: TGTGCCAGCAGCCAGACAGGAGGATCTTATGGCTACACCTTC.

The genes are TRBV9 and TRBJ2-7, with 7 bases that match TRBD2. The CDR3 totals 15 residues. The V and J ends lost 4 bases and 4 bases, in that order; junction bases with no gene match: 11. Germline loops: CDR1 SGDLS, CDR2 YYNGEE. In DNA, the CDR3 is TGTGCCAGCAGCTCATCTGGGGGGACTATATACGAGCAGTACTTC. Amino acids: CASSSSGGTIYEQYF.